This entry is about one TCR beta chain. Its cognate antigen is unknown. The V gene end was trimmed by 0 bases and the J gene end by 7 bases; junction bases not matched to a gene: 3. CDR1 KGHSH and CDR2 LQKENI come from the germline V gene. This CDR3 is built from 15 residues. This sample stems from a study of cytomegalovirus exposure and HLA in healthy donors. Study-wide results and limits: Later analysis suggested most CMV-associated TCR beta chains were HLA-restricted. A later analysis appeared to link common viral pathogens to several of the most significant clusters.

Healthy bone marrow donors supplied every sample. 13 Jbeta primers and 60 Vbeta primers were used for the PCR. The assay was immunoSEQ multiplex PCR, and TCRdb's table has in-frame clones only and misses some. The sample carries some 120,000 clones, just over 15% recorded once. The source of this sequence is a woman under 30 in good health and CMV-seronegative. Material for sequencing was PBMCs. The V gene is TRBV18, the J gene TRBJ1-4, with TRBD1 matching 9 bases. CDR3 DNA sequence: TGTGCCAGCTCACCACCGGGACAGGGTAGTGAAAAACTGTTTTTT. It is translated as CASSPPGQGSEKLFF.